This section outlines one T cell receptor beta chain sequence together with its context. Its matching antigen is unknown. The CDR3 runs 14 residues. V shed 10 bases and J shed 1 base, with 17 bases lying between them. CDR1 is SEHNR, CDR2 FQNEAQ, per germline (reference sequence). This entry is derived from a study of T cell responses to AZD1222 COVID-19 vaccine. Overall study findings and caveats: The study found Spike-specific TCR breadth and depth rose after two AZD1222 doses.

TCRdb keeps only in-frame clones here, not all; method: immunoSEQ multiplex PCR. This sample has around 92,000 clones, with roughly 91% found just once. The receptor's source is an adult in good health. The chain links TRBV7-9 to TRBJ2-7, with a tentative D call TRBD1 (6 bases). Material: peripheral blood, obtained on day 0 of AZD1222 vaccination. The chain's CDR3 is CATVSQGASYEQYF. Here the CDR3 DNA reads TGTGCCACCGTTTCACAGGGAGCATCCTACGAGCAGTACTTC.